This T cell receptor (beta chain) was sequenced during a study of cytomegalovirus exposure and HLA in healthy donors (dated by TCRdb to the late 2010s). For the wider study: An earlier analysis of roughly 630 of the donors reported more than 250 Gb of sequence data and some 100 million unique TCR beta sequences from around 200 million T cells. Along with the approximately 700-subject first cohort, a separate validation cohort of 120 different subjects was used. A later genetic analysis used genome-wide SNP genotypes for about three fifths of the 666 donors, treating that subset as a discovery cohort. Donor age, sex, ethnicity and CMV serostatus were compiled alongside the repertoire data. All discovery cohort repertoires had been generated using a single sequencing platform. The study combined high-throughput TCR immunosequencing, statistical association of individual TCRs with disease status, and machine learning to predict cytomegalovirus infection status. The number of typed donors differed by locus: about 620-630 for A, B, C, DRB1 and DQB1; 522 for DQA1; approximately 610 for DPA1; and around 490 for DPB1. An earlier analysis of some 500 of the donors used high-throughput TCR beta sequencing to judge whether each TCR beta V gene segment behaved as functional or pseudogenic. HLA typing covered class I and class II loci at four-digit resolution. Because of strong linkage in the cohort, roughly five DR-DQ haplotypes were treated as single units for association and clustering. The aim of the study was to test whether cataloging public T cell receptors could identify signatures of past pathogen exposure. Among the roughly 390 genotyped donors, approximately 82% belonged to the genetic ancestry cluster associated with self-reported Caucasian donors. The T cell repertoires of roughly 660 subjects were profiled by immunosequencing and related to cytomegalovirus serostatus. An early release covering 550 to 700 HLA-typed donors comprised about 300 gigabases of sequencing data and roughly 85 million unique TCR sequences. Rather than using new phenotypic data, the later analysis identified candidate immune exposures from TCR beta sequences and from how often those sequences occurred across donors. Across 398 genotyped donors of the cohort, an average of about 200,000 unique TCR beta nucleotide sequences per donor were sequenced, and 15% to 20% of those sequences were non-productive. A later analysis re-analyzed previously published TCR beta repertoires from approximately 700 donors and added high-resolution HLA genotyping to study TCR occurrence patterns. Overall results and qualifications from the work: When HLA alleles, especially DR and DQ, strongly co-occurred, attributing TCR associations to individual alleles was difficult. Compared with the approximately 700-donor mean, donors in an Asian-associated ancestry cluster had fewer N-insertions in productive TCRs, according to a later genetic analysis. A later analysis reported that several top co-occurrence clusters appeared linked to parvovirus B19, influenza, CMV and Epstein-Barr virus. The only immune exposure information available for the cohort was CMV serostatus. Most TCR sequences were observed very rarely across donors, whereas some public TCRs were present in many individuals. In a later analysis, HLA-associated TCR beta chains showed more clonal expansion and lower generation probabilities than non-associated chains that were equally common. A few of the identified cytomegalovirus-associated TCR beta chains were confirmed in vitro to be specific for cytomegalovirus antigens. Linkage disequilibrium might explain the correlated functional status among segregating V segments, but an unknown experimental factor could not be ruled out. The study listed 150 to 200 TCR beta chains as associated with cytomegalovirus. Because HLA typing was unavailable for some donors at each locus, only the typed subset was used in association tests. In a later genetic analysis, a missense DCLRE1C variant was associated with V-gene and J-gene trimming of TCR beta chains, and the association was replicated in an independent cohort. An earlier analysis of some 560 of the donors showed that most TCR beta V segments appeared in productive rearrangements either about 87% or about 30% of the time, which broadly matched IMGT annotations. A cluster of highly shared sequence variants was judged likely to represent a technical artifact of the sequencing pipeline. At a false discovery rate of 0.05, a later analysis linked about 16,000 TCR beta sequences to specific HLA alleles. It was suggested by the authors that the approach could potentially be generalized to other disease states and immunological phenotypes. A further reported finding was that TCR beta sequences accurately predicted the HLA-A and HLA-B alleles for most subjects in the first cohort. Roughly uniform sequencing depth across donors was assumed in presence/absence analyses, although this assumption may not hold. The classifier was reported to diagnose cytomegalovirus status with high specificity and sensitivity in both the original cohort and the validation cohort. According to a later analysis, TCR association rates differed among HLA loci, with DRB1 alleles showing the most associated TCRs and HLA-C alleles showing the fewest. The cohort was sequenced for TCR beta chains only, and without alpha or paired-chain data the features that could be detected were limited. The 87-base-pair reads could not distinguish some IMGT-functional V segments, including TRBV6-2 and TRBV6-3, so those segments were excluded. Seventeen rarely observed V segments, including chromosome 9 orphons, were excluded from the earlier analysis of several hundred of the donors because counts were too low. In a later analysis, most CMV-associated TCR beta chains were found to appear HLA-restricted, with HLA associations seemingly driven largely by CMV exposure.

From V the trimming removes 4 bases and from J it removes 0 bases, while the gene matches leave 7 bases of the junction unaccounted for. The germline V gene (reference sequence) yields LNHDA for CDR1 and SQIVND for CDR2. Measured from the cysteine to the phenylalanine, the CDR3 is 16 residues long. Only the CDR3 DNA is retained, 48 bases long and in frame from the first base. The library was made by the immunoSEQ multiplex PCR assay. For the multiplex PCR, a mixture combining 60 forward primers for TCR Vbeta segments and 13 reverse primers for TCR Jbeta segments was used. Amplification of the CDR3 region of rearranged TCR beta genes was performed with a multiplex PCR assay on genomic DNA. On the Illumina HiSeq System, the amplified TCR beta libraries were sequenced as 87-base-pair reads. For the original study's pipeline: A later analysis counted 75 million to 100 million unique TCR beta chains across the 666 repertoires, and around 9.9 million of these chains were shared by at least two donors. A nearest-neighbor algorithm error-corrected the raw reads and collapsed the reads into unique sequences, merging closely related sequences to remove PCR and sequencing errors. V, D and J gene segments were assigned by aligning CDR3 sequences to IMGT reference sequences. For a sequence to be retained, at least a six-nucleotide match to both a V gene segment and a J gene segment was required. A rearrangement was called productive if the CDR3 had no stop codons and remained in frame with V and J, and every other rearrangement was called non-productive. CDR3 was defined according to IMGT convention as the region running from the second conserved V-encoded cysteine to the conserved J-encoded phenylalanine. The earlier analysis of approximately 590 of the donors excluded any sequence lacking an unambiguous match to a single V gene segment. An earlier analysis of several hundred of the donors called V segments functional above 56.7% productive rearrangements and segregating when the between-donor standard deviation exceeded 5%. A statistical classification framework was developed to diagnose cytomegalovirus status using the catalog of TCR beta chain sequences. A later analysis assigned V and J genes by comparing TCR nucleotide sequences with IMGT/GENE-DB human TR gene sequences. In a later analysis, CDR3 sequences and most-parsimonious VDJ recombination scenarios were assigned using the TCRdist pipeline. A later analysis defined each TCR beta chain by its CDR3 amino acid sequence plus V-gene family, and excluded reads lacking a unique V-gene family. As a way to deal with suspected cross-contamination and a sequencing artifact, a later analysis dropped 640 or so nucleotide sequences that were highly shared and had low generation probability. In a later analysis, a clonal expansion index for each public chain was calculated from normalized within-repertoire ranks of inferred template counts. A later analysis computed generation probabilities with a VDJ recombination model fitted to out-of-frame rearrangements, and checked the results against IGoR. A later analysis scored TCR-TCR, TCR-HLA and TCR-CMV co-occurrence with hypergeometric tests, applying a repertoire-size bias correction to TCR pairs. In a later analysis, false discovery rates were estimated by permuting HLA or CMV assignments 20 times. A later analysis grouped co-occurring TCRs with DBSCAN, adding TCRdist sequence similarity when clustering within HLA-allele-positive subsets. Repertoires with fewer than 30,000 or more than 120,000 public chains, plus five repertoires with anomalous nucleotide sharing, were excluded from co-occurrence clustering. Entries here come from immuneACCESS through TCRdb and include only in-frame sequences with V and J called. Some clones fail to appear in such tables; in the studies checked, an unresolved V gene covers under half of the shortfall, and the cause of the remainder is unknown. V, J and clone size derive from that table, while D and trimming were established from the DNA sequence. This sample holds about 140,000 clones; over 60% were observed only once. The ten top clones hold over 1.5% of the sample.

Notes on this clone: This clone's antigen is unknown. Qualities for individual bases were not recorded, and no much larger clone is one base off.

The cohort was made up of approximately 700 healthy bone marrow donors. At the time of sampling, all cohort members were nominally healthy, though unrecorded immune exposures were likely present. The donor tested CMV seronegative and was one of the 352 seronegative cohort members. Every donor gave a peripheral blood sample, and the peripheral blood mononuclear cells from that sample were used for TCR beta sequencing. The Qiagen DNeasy Blood Extraction Kit was used to extract genomic DNA from the blood cell samples. Sequenced input: PBMCs. In this chain, TRBV19 is recombined with TRBJ2-3; 7 central bases correspond to TRBD2. This TCR came from a man aged 40-55 years in good health and CMV-seronegative. The CDR3 reads CASSRTPGGSTDTQYF. DNA sequence: TGTGCCAGTAGTAGGACGCCGGGGGGTAGCACAGATACGCAGTATTTT. Where the CDR3 stops, the reference TRBV19 and TRBJ2-3 genes take over; the full variable domain is DGGITQSPKYLFRKEGQNVTLSCEQNLNHDAMYWYRQDPGQGLRLIYYSQIVNDFQKGDIAEGYSVSREKKESFPLTVTSAQKNPTAFYLCASSRTPGGSTDTQYFGPGTRLTVL.